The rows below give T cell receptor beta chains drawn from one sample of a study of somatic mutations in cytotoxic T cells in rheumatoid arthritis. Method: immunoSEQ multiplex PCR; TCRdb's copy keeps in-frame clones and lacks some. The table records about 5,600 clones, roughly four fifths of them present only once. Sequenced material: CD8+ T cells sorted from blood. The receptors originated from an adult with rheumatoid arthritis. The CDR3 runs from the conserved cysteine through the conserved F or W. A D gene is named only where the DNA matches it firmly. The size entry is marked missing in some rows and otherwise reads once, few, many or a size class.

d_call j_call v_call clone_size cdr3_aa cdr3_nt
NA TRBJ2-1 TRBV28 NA CASSIPGDGYNEQFF TGTGCCAGCAGTATACCGGGGGACGGCTACAATGAGCAGTTCTTC
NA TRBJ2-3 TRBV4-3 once CASSQDQGNTDTQYF TGCGCCAGCAGCCAAGATCAGGGGAACACAGATACGCAGTATTTT
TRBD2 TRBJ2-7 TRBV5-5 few CASSSTSGRHEQYF TGTGCCAGCAGCTCGACTAGCGGGAGGCACGAGCAGTACTTC
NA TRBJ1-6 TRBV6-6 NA CASSWGTANSPLHF TGTGCCAGCAGCTGGGGGACCGCAAATTCACCCCTCCACTTT
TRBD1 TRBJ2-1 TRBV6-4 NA CASSDSTGGYNEQFF TGTGCCAGCAGTGACTCCACAGGGGGCTACAATGAGCAGTTCTTC
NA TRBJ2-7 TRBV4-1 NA CASSQGQAKEQYF TGCGCCAGCAGCCAAGGACAGGCAAAGGAGCAGTACTTC
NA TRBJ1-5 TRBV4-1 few CASSQATSNQPQHF TGCGCCAGCAGCCAAGCCACTAGCAATCAGCCCCAGCATTTT
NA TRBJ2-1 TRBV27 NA CASKAQLGYNEQFF TGTGCCAGCAAAGCCCAGTTGGGGTACAATGAGCAGTTCTTC
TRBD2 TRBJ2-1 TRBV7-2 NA CASSGWTSGRAGNEQFF TGTGCCAGCAGCGGATGGACTAGCGGGAGGGCCGGAAATGAGCAGTTCTTC
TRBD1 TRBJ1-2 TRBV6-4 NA CASSDGQGAGGYTF TGTGCCAGCAGTGACGGACAGGGGGCTGGTGGCTACACCTTC
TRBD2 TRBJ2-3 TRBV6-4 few CASSEGTSGTDTQYF TGTGCCAGCAGTGAGGGGACTAGCGGGACAGATACGCAGTATTTT
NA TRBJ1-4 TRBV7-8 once CASSLYPGDEKLFF TGTGCCAGCAGCTTATATCCGGGAGATGAAAAACTGTTTTTT
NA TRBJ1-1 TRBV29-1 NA CSVPWNTEAFF TGCAGCGTACCTTGGAACACTGAAGCTTTCTTT
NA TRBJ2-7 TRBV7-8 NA CASSLYPALEQYF TGTGCCAGCAGCTTATACCCAGCACTGGAGCAGTACTTC
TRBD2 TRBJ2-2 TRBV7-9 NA CASSLVAGGPAGELFF TGTGCCAGCAGCTTAGTGGCGGGAGGGCCGGCCGGGGAGCTGTTTTTT
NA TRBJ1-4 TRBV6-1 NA CASSDGENEKLFF TGTGCCAGCTCTGACGGAGAAAATGAAAAACTGTTTTTT